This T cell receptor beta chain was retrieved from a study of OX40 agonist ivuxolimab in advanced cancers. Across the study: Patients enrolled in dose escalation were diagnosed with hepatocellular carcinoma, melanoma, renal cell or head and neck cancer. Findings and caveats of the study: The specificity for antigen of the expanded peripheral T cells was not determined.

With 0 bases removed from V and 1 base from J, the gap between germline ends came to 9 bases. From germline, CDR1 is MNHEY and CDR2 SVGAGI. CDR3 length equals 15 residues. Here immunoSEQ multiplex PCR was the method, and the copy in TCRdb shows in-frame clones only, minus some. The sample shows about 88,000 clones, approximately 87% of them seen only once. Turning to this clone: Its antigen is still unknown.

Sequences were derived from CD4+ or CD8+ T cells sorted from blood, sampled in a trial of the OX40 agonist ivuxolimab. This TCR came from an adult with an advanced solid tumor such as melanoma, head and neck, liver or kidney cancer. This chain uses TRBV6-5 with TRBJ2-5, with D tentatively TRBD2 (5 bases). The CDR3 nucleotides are TGTGCCAGCAGTTACTCCCTGGGGAGCCAAGAGACCCAGTACTTC. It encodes CASSYSLGSQETQYF.